This is a list of T cell receptor beta chains from one sample in a study of T cell responses to AZD1222 COVID-19 vaccine. Measured with immunoSEQ multiplex PCR; TCRdb has only the in-frame clones, and not every one. Here the sample spans about 120,000 clones, approximately 90% being singletons. The material sequenced was peripheral blood, taken 28 days after the second AZD1222 dose. These receptors were obtained from an adult who received the AZD1222 COVID-19 vaccine. The CDR3 runs from the conserved cysteine through the conserved F or W. D genes are given only for firm matches. For some rows the clone size is stated as once, few or many, or as a class when expanded; others skip it.

CDR3 length: 14
D gene: TRBD1
J gene: TRBJ2-7
clone size: once
V gene: TRBV27
CDR3 protein: CASKPGQAPGEQYF
CDR3 DNA: TGTGCCAGCAAACCGGGACAGGCACCGGGGGAGCAGTACTTC

CDR3 length: 14
D gene: -
J gene: TRBJ1-1
clone size: -
V gene: TRBV15
CDR3 protein: CATSRRQSGTEAFF
CDR3 DNA: TGTGCCACCAGCAGACGACAGTCCGGCACTGAAGCTTTCTTT

CDR3 length: 13
D gene: -
J gene: TRBJ1-2
clone size: few
V gene: TRBV6-5
CDR3 protein: CASSRESVYGYTF
CDR3 DNA: TGTGCCAGCAGCCGAGAGTCAGTCTATGGCTACACCTTC

CDR3 length: 12
D gene: -
J gene: TRBJ1-1
clone size: -
V gene: TRBV28
CDR3 protein: CASSLANTEAFF
CDR3 DNA: TGTGCCAGCAGTTTAGCCAACACTGAAGCTTTCTTT

CDR3 length: 14
D gene: -
J gene: TRBJ1-6
clone size: once
V gene: TRBV19
CDR3 protein: CASAGDTTNSPLHF
CDR3 DNA: TGTGCCAGTGCAGGGGACACGACAAATTCACCCCTCCACTTT

CDR3 length: 15
D gene: TRBD1
J gene: TRBJ1-2
clone size: -
V gene: TRBV6-6
CDR3 protein: CASSSSGQGAYGYTF
CDR3 DNA: TGTGCCAGCAGTTCCTCGGGACAGGGGGCTTATGGCTACACCTTC

CDR3 length: 14
D gene: -
J gene: TRBJ2-2
clone size: -
V gene: TRBV7-2
CDR3 protein: CASSFSGDTGELFF
CDR3 DNA: TGTGCCAGCAGCTTTTCGGGGGACACCGGGGAGCTGTTTTTT

CDR3 length: 14
D gene: -
J gene: TRBJ1-4
clone size: -
V gene: TRBV9
CDR3 protein: CASTRGGGDEKLFF
CDR3 DNA: TGTGCCAGCACCCGGGGGGGAGGGGATGAAAAACTGTTTTTT

CDR3 length: 15
D gene: -
J gene: TRBJ1-1
clone size: -
V gene: TRBV11-2
CDR3 protein: CASRFTLGGFAEAFF
CDR3 DNA: TGTGCCAGCAGATTCACCCTGGGTGGTTTCGCTGAAGCTTTCTTT

CDR3 length: 14
D gene: -
J gene: TRBJ2-2
clone size: -
V gene: TRBV19
CDR3 protein: CASKAGPNTGELFF
CDR3 DNA: TGTGCCAGTAAGGCAGGGCCGAACACCGGGGAGCTGTTTTTT

CDR3 length: 13
D gene: -
J gene: TRBJ1-2
clone size: -
V gene: TRBV6-5
CDR3 protein: CASRTLGARSYTF
CDR3 DNA: TGTGCCAGCAGGACCCTAGGGGCGCGAAGCTACACCTTC

CDR3 length: 13
D gene: TRBD1
J gene: TRBJ1-1
clone size: -
V gene: TRBV30
CDR3 protein: CAWGTGADTEAFF
CDR3 DNA: TGTGCCTGGGGGACAGGGGCGGACACTGAAGCTTTCTTT

CDR3 length: 15
D gene: -
J gene: TRBJ1-2
clone size: -
V gene: TRBV9
CDR3 protein: CASSSSGGGLYGYTF
CDR3 DNA: TGTGCCAGCAGCTCCTCGGGAGGTGGCCTCTATGGCTACACCTTC

CDR3 length: 13
D gene: -
J gene: TRBJ1-1
clone size: once
V gene: TRBV19
CDR3 protein: CASTSPWGTEAFF
CDR3 DNA: TGTGCCAGTACGAGCCCCTGGGGCACTGAAGCTTTCTTT

CDR3 length: 14
D gene: -
J gene: TRBJ1-5
clone size: -
V gene: TRBV19
CDR3 protein: CASSIDRGNQPQHF
CDR3 DNA: TGTGCCAGTAGTATAGACAGGGGCAATCAGCCCCAGCATTTT

CDR3 length: 12
D gene: -
J gene: TRBJ1-1
clone size: once
V gene: TRBV7-9
CDR3 protein: CASSRAGGEAFF
CDR3 DNA: TGTGCCAGCAGCCGCGCGGGGGGCGAAGCTTTCTTT

CDR3 length: 16
D gene: -
J gene: TRBJ2-1
clone size: -
V gene: TRBV7-6
CDR3 protein: CASSLELASSYNEQFF
CDR3 DNA: TGTGCCAGCAGCTTAGAACTAGCCTCCTCCTACAATGAGCAGTTCTTC

CDR3 length: 15
D gene: -
J gene: TRBJ2-2
clone size: -
V gene: TRBV15
CDR3 protein: CATSRDLVHTGELFF
CDR3 DNA: TGTGCCACCAGCAGAGATTTGGTCCACACCGGGGAGCTGTTTTTT

CDR3 length: 13
D gene: -
J gene: TRBJ1-5
clone size: once
V gene: TRBV19
CDR3 protein: CANSDTSNQPQHF
CDR3 DNA: TGTGCCAATTCGGACACGAGCAATCAGCCCCAGCATTTT

CDR3 length: 14
D gene: -
J gene: TRBJ2-7
clone size: -
V gene: TRBV10-3
CDR3 protein: CAISESAGDYEQYF
CDR3 DNA: TGTGCCATCAGTGAGTCGGCAGGGGACTACGAGCAGTACTTC

CDR3 length: 12
D gene: TRBD1
J gene: TRBJ1-1
clone size: -
V gene: TRBV24-1
CDR3 protein: CATRGQGTEAFF
CDR3 DNA: TGTGCCACCAGGGGACAGGGGACTGAAGCTTTCTTT

CDR3 length: 14
D gene: -
J gene: TRBJ1-2
clone size: -
V gene: TRBV7-9
CDR3 protein: CASNEGKGDYGYTF
CDR3 DNA: TGTGCCAGCAACGAGGGGAAGGGGGACTATGGCTACACCTTC

CDR3 length: 14
D gene: TRBD1
J gene: TRBJ1-4
clone size: -
V gene: TRBV5-1
CDR3 protein: CASSLDREAEKLFF
CDR3 DNA: TGCGCCAGCAGCCTAGACAGGGAAGCTGAAAAACTGTTTTTT

CDR3 length: 15
D gene: TRBD1
J gene: TRBJ2-2
clone size: -
V gene: TRBV7-9
CDR3 protein: CASSHRTGKTGELFF
CDR3 DNA: TGTGCCAGCAGCCATCGGACAGGGAAGACCGGGGAGCTGTTTTTT

CDR3 length: 16
D gene: TRBD2
J gene: TRBJ2-3
clone size: -
V gene: TRBV2
CDR3 protein: CASSGEAGGLTDTQYF
CDR3 DNA: TGTGCCAGCAGTGGGGAGGCGGGAGGGCTTACAGATACGCAGTATTTT

CDR3 length: 16
D gene: -
J gene: TRBJ2-5
clone size: -
V gene: TRBV6-1
CDR3 protein: CASSETLRGRWETQYF
CDR3 DNA: TGTGCCAGCAGTGAAACGCTCAGGGGCCGATGGGAGACCCAGTACTTC

CDR3 length: 13
D gene: -
J gene: TRBJ1-6
clone size: -
V gene: TRBV30
CDR3 protein: CAWTGVTGPPLHF
CDR3 DNA: TGTGCCTGGACTGGAGTAACCGGCCCACCCCTCCACTTT

CDR3 length: 14
D gene: -
J gene: TRBJ2-1
clone size: once
V gene: TRBV7-2
CDR3 protein: CASSSSLSGNEQFF
CDR3 DNA: TGTGCCAGCAGCTCCAGCCTAAGCGGGAATGAGCAGTTCTTC

CDR3 length: 15
D gene: -
J gene: TRBJ2-3
clone size: once
V gene: TRBV9
CDR3 protein: CASSVGMIDTDTQYF
CDR3 DNA: TGTGCCAGCAGCGTAGGTATGATCGACACAGATACGCAGTATTTT

CDR3 length: 15
D gene: -
J gene: TRBJ2-2
clone size: -
V gene: TRBV9
CDR3 protein: CASSVGPANTGELFF
CDR3 DNA: TGTGCCAGCAGCGTAGGCCCGGCGAACACCGGGGAGCTGTTTTTT

CDR3 length: 14
D gene: TRBD2
J gene: TRBJ2-1
clone size: -
V gene: TRBV24-1
CDR3 protein: CAVQLAGGQSEQFF
CDR3 DNA: TGTGCCGTCCAACTAGCGGGGGGGCAGAGTGAGCAGTTCTTC

CDR3 length: 15
D gene: -
J gene: TRBJ2-7
clone size: -
V gene: TRBV19
CDR3 protein: CASSITGRSGGEQYF
CDR3 DNA: TGTGCCAGTAGTATCACAGGTCGAAGTGGGGGCGAGCAGTACTTC

CDR3 length: 13
D gene: -
J gene: TRBJ2-3
clone size: -
V gene: TRBV12-3/TRBV12-4
CDR3 protein: CASSLGTTDTQYF
CDR3 DNA: TGTGCCAGCAGTTTAGGGACAACAGATACGCAGTATTTT

CDR3 length: 17
D gene: -
J gene: TRBJ1-5
clone size: -
V gene: TRBV27
CDR3 protein: CASSLLGGPYSNQPQHF
CDR3 DNA: TGTGCCAGCAGTCTATTAGGGGGACCATATAGCAATCAGCCCCAGCATTTT

CDR3 length: 15
D gene: -
J gene: TRBJ2-3
clone size: once
V gene: TRBV4-2
CDR3 protein: CASSQVEGKVDTQYF
CDR3 DNA: TGTGCCAGCAGCCAAGTCGAGGGGAAAGTAGATACGCAGTATTTT

CDR3 length: 13
D gene: -
J gene: TRBJ2-5
clone size: -
V gene: TRBV5-6
CDR3 protein: CASSYNSQETQYF
CDR3 DNA: TGTGCCAGCAGCTACAACAGCCAAGAGACCCAGTACTTC

CDR3 length: 15
D gene: -
J gene: TRBJ2-1
clone size: once
V gene: TRBV11-2
CDR3 protein: CASSSTGGFLNEQFF
CDR3 DNA: TGTGCCAGCAGCTCGACAGGCGGGTTTTTAAATGAGCAGTTCTTC

CDR3 length: 14
D gene: -
J gene: TRBJ2-7
clone size: -
V gene: TRBV5-6
CDR3 protein: CASSFSASGYEQYF
CDR3 DNA: TGTGCCAGCAGCTTCTCGGCCTCCGGGTACGAGCAGTACTTC

CDR3 length: 15
D gene: -
J gene: TRBJ2-1
clone size: -
V gene: TRBV7-6
CDR3 protein: CASSTSGQSYNEQFF
CDR3 DNA: TGTGCCAGCAGCACTTCCGGACAGTCCTACAATGAGCAGTTCTTC

CDR3 length: 12
D gene: -
J gene: TRBJ1-2
clone size: -
V gene: TRBV18
CDR3 protein: CASSPEAYGYTF
CDR3 DNA: TGTGCCAGCTCACCCGAGGCCTATGGCTACACCTTC

CDR3 length: 16
D gene: -
J gene: TRBJ1-1
clone size: -
V gene: TRBV4-3
CDR3 protein: CASSQDRAGVDTEAFF
CDR3 DNA: TGCGCCAGCAGCCAAGATCGGGCAGGGGTGGACACTGAAGCTTTCTTT